The rows below give T cell receptor beta chains drawn from one sample of a study of T cells in Graves' hyperthyroidism and ophthalmopathy. TCRdb ran MiXCR on the multiplex PCR reads and lists one entry per CDR3 protein. The data hold some 510,000 distinct CDR3 sequences, with around 21% observed a single time. Sequencing was carried out using blood. All receptors derive from a man aged 18-30 years with Graves' hyperthyroidism. Both conserved end residues are part of each CDR3. The order of the fields is V gene, CDR3 protein.

>TRBV11-2
CASSLEVRMNTEAFF
>TRBV3-1
CASSQDPTISNQPQHF
>TRBV5-4
CASSSPWAGASGGTGELFF
>TRBV6-5
CASSYGGSEQETQYF
>TRBV20-1
CSARISGGLSSYEQYF
>TRBV6-1
CATSEVGQETQYF
>TRBV10-3
CAISEEDRGTDTQYF
>TRBV19
CASLTGANTGELFF
>TRBV12-5
CASGYLNSVGGTDTQYF
>TRBV12-3/TRBV12-4
CASSHYREGTDTQYF
>TRBV6-5
CASRPSGRHYGYTF
>TRBV28
CASSLFRQGELFF
>TRBV20-1
CSASSGQGSQPQHF
>TRBV28
CASSLGLLGGEQYF
>TRBV6-5
CASSYSRKYEQYF
>TRBV27
CASSSTGLWEWEETQYF
>TRBV18
CASSEGPPTYYGYTF
>TRBV6-1
CASSVGNGYTF
>TRBV19
CASRTGVTEAFF
>TRBV2
CASSEFHSGDQPQHF
>TRBV6-5
CAAGLDYGYTF
>TRBV6-5
CASSSHPTTEAFF
>TRBV5-5
CASSLKIGYKAQETQYF
>TRBV7-2
CASSFRGYQETQYF
>TRBV5-1
CASSVGEGTGEQYF
>TRBV30
CAWSYPGQGLVGELFF
>TRBV6-2/TRBV6-3
CASQPGQGAVAFF
>TRBV11-2
CASSLLGQGGSTEAFF
>TRBV20-1
CSADGDSGGTNTGELFF
>TRBV13
CASSLGGSYYEQYF
>TRBV29-1
CSVEGDSVINTEAFF
>TRBV2
CASREQGEANYGYTF
>TRBV7-9
CASSSAGYTGYGYTF
>TRBV20-1
CSARDRSNTEAFF
>TRBV2
CASRVEGGYNQPQHF
>TRBV5-8
CASSRTGEQYF
>TRBV9
CASSVTGQEGYGYTF
>TRBV3-1
CASSRTSVGHTEAFF
>TRBV12-3/TRBV12-4
CASSLSGGRSPLHF
>TRBV10-3
CAISESDGELFF
>TRBV5-1
CASSLPTSEAFF
>TRBV28
CATAGQGDGYTF
>TRBV20-1
CSLNRGGTEAFF
>TRBV20-1
CSARDSSGGDTGELFF
>TRBV6-5
CASSILGLNQPQHF
>TRBV5-1
CASSLRAPTQETQYF
>TRBV12-3/TRBV12-4
CASSLGGAGTEAFF
>TRBV6-5
CASSYAGNTIYF
>TRBV6-2/TRBV6-3
CASSQPGVSYTF
>TRBV30
CAWVRPGTGANVLTF
>TRBV12-3/TRBV12-4
CASSPSFRGTEAFF
>TRBV4-2
CASSQDLLAGGRGETQYF
>TRBV19
CASSKSRGPRPYEQYF
>TRBV6-1
CASSEAGTGVTEAFF
>TRBV19
CASSRVGRALNTEAFF
>TRBV7-8
CASSSGQRIPKNIQYF
>TRBV2
CASRPTGSNEQYF